The text below deals with one T cell receptor beta chain. In the study's own analysis: Amplification of reference gene primers provided the estimated nucleated cell counts. Method: immunoSEQ multiplex PCR; TCRdb's copy keeps in-frame clones and lacks some. V and J calls and clone size are copied from that table; D and trimming were computed from the DNA. The sample holds about 160,000 clones, approximately 86% seen once. The data derive from a study of blood T cell repertoires in COVID-19. Sequenced input: peripheral blood. The receptor's source is a man between 60 and 70 years old with COVID-19, enrolled during active disease.

CDR3 nucleotides: TGTGCCAGCAGAACCGACAGGACAAATCAGCCCCAGCATTTT. This gives the protein CASRTDRTNQPQHF. The chain joins TRBV28 to TRBJ1-5, with D perhaps matching TRBD1 (6 bases). This CDR3 has 14 residues. The germline V gene has CDR1 MDHEN and CDR2 SYDVKM. V was shortened by 6 bases and J by 4 bases, with 13 bases between the two germline ends.